The 23 T cell receptor beta chains below were found in one sample sequenced in a study of T cell responses to AZD1222 COVID-19 vaccine. Sequenced by immunoSEQ multiplex PCR; TCRdb stores in-frame clones only, minus some. This table has about 130,000 clones, 88% appearing once. The source material was peripheral blood, sampled 28 days after the second AZD1222 dose. The receptors were sampled from an adult who received the AZD1222 COVID-19 vaccine.

The V call is TRBV7-9, the J call TRBJ1-5, with D tentatively TRBD1 (6 bases). The CDR3 is 15 amino acids. The V end lost 4 bases, the J end lost 0 bases, and 10 bases lay between the germline ends. The germline V gene has CDR1 SEHNR and CDR2 FQNEAQ (reference sequence). CDR3 amino acids: CASSSDSYSNQPQHF. Written as DNA, the CDR3 is TGTGCCAGCAGCTCGGACAGTTATAGCAATCAGCCCCAGCATTTT.

The V gene is TRBV4-2, the J gene TRBJ2-2; TRBD2 is a possible D gene (6 bases). The germline V and J ends were trimmed by 3 bases and 7 bases, with 18 bases remaining between them. The CDR3 covers 16 residues. The germline V gene encodes CDR1 LGHNA and CDR2 YNFKEQ. The CDR3 loop reads CASSQSGGKLGGELFF. The CDR3, as DNA: TGTGCCAGCAGCCAGTCGGGCGGGAAATTAGGCGGGGAGCTGTTTTTT.

CDR3 sequence reads: CASSLAGGAGAIYGYTF. In DNA form, the CDR3 reads TGTGCCAGCAGCTTAGCGGGTGGGGCAGGGGCCATCTATGGCTACACCTTC. The V and J genes are TRBV7-6 and TRBJ1-2; a possible D gene is TRBD1 (6 bases). The V gene lost 0 bases and the J gene lost 4 bases, with 18 bases spanning the gap. Germline V lookup: CDR1 SGHVS, CDR2 FNYEAQ. The CDR3 is 17 residues long. The variable domain in full, with the rest retrieved from reference TRBV7-6 and TRBJ1-2, is GAGVSQSPRYKVTKRGQDVALRCDPISGHVSLYWYRQALGQGPEFLTYFNYEAQQDKSGLPNDRFSAERPEGSISTLTIQRTEQRDSAMYRCASSLAGGAGAIYGYTFGSGTRLTVV.

This clone was counted a few times. The chain has TRBV7-9 and TRBJ2-2; TRBD1 is a possible D gene (6 bases). Germline values: CDR1 SEHNR, CDR2 FQNEAQ (reference sequence). The CDR3 totals 18 residues. With 2 bases removed from V and 1 base from J, the gap between germline ends came to 17 bases. The CDR3 loop is CASSLRIITGKNTGELFF. In nucleotides, the CDR3 is TGTGCCAGCAGCTTACGAATCATCACAGGGAAGAACACCGGGGAGCTGTTTTTT.

The chain is built from TRBV5-1 and TRBJ2-3; 7 bases fit TRBD1. The germline CDR1 and CDR2 sequences are SGHRS and YFSETQ. V was clipped by 4 bases and J by 4 bases; unmatched bases: 6. This CDR3 comprises 14 residues. This CDR3 reads CASSLGQESDTQYF. The CDR3 nucleotides are TGCGCCAGCAGCCTCGGACAGGAGTCAGATACGCAGTATTTT.

The rearrangement uses TRBV4-1 and TRBJ2-3; no clear D gene. Trimming stripped 2 bases from V and 4 bases from J, with 10 bases between. CDR3 size: 14 residues. The germline V gene has CDR1 MGHRA and CDR2 YSYEKL. The DNA of the CDR3 is TGCGCCAGCAGCCAACGGCAGTTGTCAGATACGCAGTATTTT. Translated, it gives CASSQRQLSDTQYF.

This clone was detected once. CDR3 DNA sequence: TGTGCCAGCAGCCAAGAAGGAGAAGGGAAAGACACTGAAGCTTTCTTT. Protein product: CASSQEGEGKDTEAFF. The V gene is TRBV14, the J gene TRBJ1-1, with unresolved D. Trimming removed 0 bases from V and 3 bases from J, with 14 bases in between. Germline V lookup: CDR1 SGHDN, CDR2 FVKESK. The CDR3 is 16 amino acids.

The V call is TRBV7-9, the J call TRBJ1-1; the D gene is possibly TRBD1 (5 bases). V lost 5 bases, J lost 1 base, and 11 bases lay in between. In germline, CDR1 is SEHNR, CDR2 FQNEAQ (reference sequence). The CDR3 has 14 amino acids. The CDR3, as DNA: TGTGCCAGCAGCGGCTTTACAGGGAACACTGAAGCTTTCTTT. Protein sequence: CASSGFTGNTEAFF.

DNA for the CDR3: TGTGCCAGCAGTATTACAGTGGGGGAGCTGTTTTTT. Residues: CASSITVGELFF. The chain combines TRBV28 with TRBJ2-2; no clear D. The V end was cut by 5 bases, the J end by 8 bases, with 9 bases between. Germline CDR1 is MDHEN and CDR2 is SYDVKM. The CDR3 covers 12 residues.

The rearrangement joins TRBV19 to TRBJ2-1; D is possibly TRBD2 (6 bases). Germline CDR1 and CDR2: LNHDA and SQIVND (reference sequence). The CDR3 sequence is 14 residues long. Trimming removed 2 bases from V and 8 bases from J, with 13 bases in between. CDR3 DNA sequence: TGTGCCAGTAGTATATTCGTGGCTAGCGATGAGCAGTTCTTC. Protein sequence: CASSIFVASDEQFF.

The chain combines TRBV14 with TRBJ2-3; either TRBD1 or TRBD2 may fit D (6 bases each). V shed 5 bases and J shed 4 bases, with 13 bases lying between them. Looked up from germline, CDR1 is SGHDN and CDR2 is FVKESK. CDR3 size: 14 residues. The chain's CDR3 is CASSGGGYADTQYF. CDR3 nucleotide sequence: TGTGCCAGCAGCGGAGGGGGGTACGCAGATACGCAGTATTTT.

V and J are TRBV5-1 and TRBJ2-1, with 8 nucleotides matching TRBD2. This CDR3 contains 17 residues. Per the germline V gene, CDR1 is SGHRS and CDR2 is YFSETQ. J gave up 0 bases and V 2 bases, and 7 bases lay outside the gene matches. The CDR3 loop reads CASSLPSGLSSYNEQFF. Written as DNA, the CDR3 is TGCGCCAGCAGCTTACCTAGCGGGCTGAGCTCCTACAATGAGCAGTTCTTC.

The rearrangement uses TRBV29-1 and TRBJ2-6; D unresolved. Germline-derived CDR1 and CDR2 are SQVTM and ANQGSEA. The CDR3 loop spans 16 amino acids. The ends were cut back, 4 bases at V and 0 bases at J, with 13 bases in the middle. CDR3 nucleotide sequence: TGCAGCGTTGGGAGAGCAGGCAGCTCTGGGGCCAACGTCCTGACTTTC. Translating gives CSVGRAGSSGANVLTF. Complete variable domain (other parts from reference TRBV29-1 and TRBJ2-6): SAVISQKPSRDICQRGTSLTIQCQVDSQVTMMFWYRQQPGQSLTLIATANQGSEATYESGFVIDKFPISRPNLTFSTLTVSNMSPEDSSIYLCSVGRAGSSGANVLTFGAGSRLTVL.

This chain connects TRBV5-6 to TRBJ1-5; D may be TRBD1 (6 bases). The CDR3 contains 15 residues. The germline V and J ends were trimmed by 1 base and 6 bases, with 14 bases remaining between them. Germline assignment: CDR1 SGHDT and CDR2 YYEEEE. The CDR3 DNA follows: TGTGCCAGCAGCTTGAAAGGGGGAGAAGGTCAGCCCCAGCATTTT. Translating it yields CASSLKGGEGQPQHF.

The CDR3 DNA sequence: TGTGCCAGCAGCAACAGGGGCAATCAGCCCCAGCATTTT. It specifies CASSNRGNQPQHF. The chain carries TRBV6-5 and TRBJ1-5; maybe TRBD1 (6 bases). V was shortened by 6 bases and J by 2 bases, with 8 bases between the two germline ends. This CDR3 region has 13 residues. CDR1 and CDR2 (germline): MNHEY, SVGAGI.

The chain has TRBV6-5 and TRBJ1-4; perhaps TRBD1 as D (5 bases). CDR1 and CDR2 (germline): MNHEY, SVGAGI. CDR3 size: 15 residues. V gave up 8 bases and J gave up 7 bases, with 20 bases separating them. CDR3 nucleotides: TGTGCCAGCCGAGAGCACGGGGCTTCGGGTGAAAAACTGTTTTTT. Translating gives CASREHGASGEKLFF.

This sequence joins TRBV5-8 and TRBJ2-5, with TRBD2 matching over 12 bases. With 4 bases clipped from V and 5 bases from J, the junction kept 6 bases outside the gene matches. From germline, CDR1 is SGHTS and CDR2 YDEGEE. The CDR3 is 15 residues long. Here the CDR3 DNA reads TGTGCCAGCAGCCCTAGCGGGAGGGGATGGGAGACCCAGTACTTC. As protein: CASSPSGRGWETQYF.

The rearrangement links TRBV14 to TRBJ2-7; the match to TRBD1 covers 9 bases. The CDR3 length is 15 residues. CDR1 and CDR2 (germline): SGHDN, FVKESK. The trim removed 1 base at V and 1 base at J, leaving 2 bases unmatched. The CDR3 sequence: CASSQGGQGSYEQYF. The CDR3 DNA sequence: TGTGCCAGCAGCCAAGGGGGACAGGGATCCTACGAGCAGTACTTC.

This rearrangement joins TRBV6-2 or TRBV6-3 to TRBJ2-3; D unresolved. The germline V gene has CDR1 MNHEY and CDR2 SVGEGT. The CDR3 is 14 residues long. V was pared by 2 bases and J by 6 bases, with 12 bases between. CDR3 sequence: CASSYPGEADTQYF. The CDR3 coding sequence is TGTGCCAGCAGTTACCCAGGTGAGGCGGATACGCAGTATTTT.

The V gene is TRBV19, the J gene TRBJ2-7; D not certain. V gave up 6 bases and J gave up 4 bases, with 16 bases separating them. The CDR3 is 14 amino acids. Per germline, CDR1 LNHDA and CDR2 SQIVND (reference sequence). The CDR3 DNA sequence: TGTGCCAGTAGGGACCGGATTCATTCATACGAGCAGTACTTC. Translated: CASRDRIHSYEQYF.

The chain's CDR3 is CASSLGIGMGYGYTF. CDR3 sequence (DNA): TGTGCCAGCAGCTTAGGAATAGGGATGGGCTATGGCTACACCTTC. This chain links TRBV7-9 with TRBJ1-2, with D unresolved. The CDR3 covers 15 residues. Germline V gives CDR1 SEHNR, CDR2 FQNEAQ (reference sequence). V lost 1 base, J lost 4 bases, and 13 bases lay in between.

This clone came up a few times. The chain is built from TRBV10-3 and TRBJ2-7; D is possibly TRBD2 (7 bases). Germline V gene lookup returns CDR1 ENHRY and CDR2 SYGVKD. CDR3 length: 14 residues. The ends were cut back, 0 bases at V and 7 bases at J, with 13 bases in the middle. In nucleotides, the CDR3 is TGTGCCATCAGTGAGTCGGACAGAGCGGGGGAGCAGTACTTC. Translation: CAISESDRAGEQYF.

CDR3 nucleotides: TGTGCCAGCAGCGGCCGGAGGGGACCAGGCACTGAAGCTTTCTTT. Amino acids: CASSGRRGPGTEAFF. The V gene is TRBV5-4, the J gene TRBJ1-1; D may be TRBD1 (5 bases). Germline-derived CDR1 and CDR2 are SGHNT and YYREEE (reference sequence). Deletions cut 4 bases from V and 4 bases from J, with 17 bases between. This CDR3 is built from 15 residues.